This entry lists 32 T cell receptor beta chains sequenced from one sample in a study of monozygotic twins with cystic fibrosis. The protocol was immunoSEQ multiplex PCR, while the TCRdb copy is restricted to in-frame clones and leaves out a portion. The sample gives 13,000 or so clones, around 91% of which show up once; about 0.73% is in the top ten. The sample taken for sequencing was blood. The receptors derive from a boy between 10 and 17 years old with cystic fibrosis.

The rearrangement uses TRBV12-5 and TRBJ2-2; unclear D gene. From germline, CDR1 is LGHNT and CDR2 FRNRAP. This CDR3 is 12 amino acids long. V lost 3 bases and J lost 7, with 6 bases in between. The CDR3: CASGFPSGELFF. The CDR3 bases are TGTGCTAGTGGTTTTCCGAGCGGGGAGCTGTTTTTT.

The chain carries TRBV5-6 and TRBJ1-2; a possible D gene is TRBD1 (6 bases). The CDR3 is 17 amino acids. Looked up from germline, CDR1 is SGHDT and CDR2 is YYEEEE. Between the trimmed V and J ends, which lost 2 bases and 1 base, there was a span of 18 bases. DNA for the CDR3: TGTGCCAGCAGCTTAAATACAGGGAGGACTAATAACTATGGCTACACCTTC. It specifies CASSLNTGRTNNYGYTF.

The chain couples TRBV19 to TRBJ1-5; no clear D gene. Per germline, CDR1 LNHDA and CDR2 SQIVND (reference sequence). Trimming took 7 bases from V and 0 from J, leaving 10 bases between them. CDR3 length equals 14 residues. As DNA, the CDR3 is TGTGCCAGTACTGGCGGTTATAGCAATCAGCCCCAGCATTTT. Translation gives CASTGGYSNQPQHF.

The genes are TRBV6-1 and TRBJ1-2; 8 bases are shared with TRBD1. Germline CDR1 reads MNHNS; CDR2 reads SASEGT. Unmatched junction bases numbered 6, after V lost 6 bases and J lost 6 bases. The CDR3 has 13 residues. CDR3 amino acids: CASSAGRGHGYTF. In DNA, the CDR3 is TGTGCCAGCAGCGCAGGCAGGGGGCATGGCTACACCTTC.

This rearrangement joins TRBV10-3 to TRBJ2-7, with D unclear. V was cut by 2 bases and J by 5 bases, with 10 bases left in between. The CDR3 is made up of 13 amino acids. Germline CDR1 is ENHRY and CDR2 is SYGVKD. CDR3 DNA sequence: TGTGCCATCAGTGAGGTTCTGGAGAACGAGCAGTACTTC. Translated, it gives CAISEVLENEQYF.

The chain recombines TRBV18 with TRBJ1-2; D not certain. This CDR3 has 14 residues. Trimming pared 1 base from V and 7 bases from J, leaving 13 bases between. The germline CDR1 and CDR2 sequences are KGHSH and LQKENI. This CDR3 is CASSPLTQFRGYTF. CDR3 DNA: TGTGCCAGCTCACCACTGACCCAATTCCGTGGCTACACCTTC.

The table lists this clone with a count of one. CDR3 in amino acids: CASSLVGGKKGGYTF. CDR3 nucleotides: TGTGCCAGCAGCTTAGTCGGCGGAAAAAAGGGTGGCTACACCTTC. The chain carries TRBV11-2 and TRBJ1-2; D remains ambiguous. The germline V and J ends were trimmed by 1 base and 7 bases, with 16 bases remaining between them. This CDR3 has 15 residues. Germline V gives CDR1 SGHAT, CDR2 FQNNGV. Drawing the rest from reference TRBV11-2 and TRBJ1-2, the complete variable domain is EAGVAQSPRYKIIEKRQSVAFWCNPISGHATLYWYQQILGQGPKLLIQFQNNGVVDDSQLPKDRFSAERLKGVDSTLKIQPAKLEDSAVYLCASSLVGGKKGGYTFGSGTRLTVV.

This rearrangement joins TRBV6-6 to TRBJ1-1; no firm D call. Trimming took 7 bases from V and 5 from J, leaving 11 bases between them. The CDR3 contains 12 residues. Germline V gene sequence: CDR1 MNHNY, CDR2 SVGAGI (reference sequence). The CDR3, as DNA: TGTGCCAGCACTGGAGACGGGACTGAAGCTTTCTTT. The encoded protein is CASTGDGTEAFF.

The genes are TRBV4-2 and TRBJ2-2; unclear D gene. CDR1 LGHNA and CDR2 YNFKEQ come from the germline V gene. CDR3 length equals 15 residues. Trimming removed 4 bases at V and 0 bases at J, with 9 bases between. The CDR3 protein is CASSRGASNTGELFF. The DNA for the CDR3 is TGTGCCAGCAGCCGCGGAGCCTCGAACACCGGGGAGCTGTTTTTT.

The chain has TRBV6-6 and TRBJ1-2, with D perhaps TRBD1 (5 bases). CDR1 MNHNY and CDR2 SVGAGI come from the germline V gene (reference sequence). V was trimmed by 4 bases and J by 12 bases, leaving 21 bases between them. This CDR3 spans 14 amino acids. The CDR3 loop reads CASSSLPGGERHTF. CDR3 bases: TGTGCCAGCAGTTCCCTACCCGGGGGGGAGCGGCACACCTTC.

The chain employs TRBV28 and TRBJ1-1; no reliable D call. This CDR3 has 14 amino acids. Germline loops: CDR1 MDHEN, CDR2 SYDVKM. The ends were cut back, 5 bases at V and 1 base at J, with 11 bases in the middle. The CDR3 DNA is TGTGCCAGCAGTACCGGACGGCCGAACACTGAAGCTTTCTTT. Translating gives CASSTGRPNTEAFF.

The gene calls are TRBV28 and TRBJ1-4; maybe TRBD1 (5 bases). V dropped 6 bases and J dropped 10 bases, with 12 bases sitting between them. From germline, CDR1 is MDHEN and CDR2 SYDVKM. CDR3 length: 12 residues. The CDR3 reads CASSPLRGKLFF. The CDR3 DNA is TGTGCCAGCAGCCCCTTGAGGGGAAAACTGTTTTTT.

The gene calls are TRBV19 and TRBJ2-3; D is perhaps TRBD1 or TRBD2 (5 bases each). CDR1 is LNHDA, CDR2 SQIVND, per germline (reference sequence). The V gene lost 8 bases and the J gene lost 3 bases, with 12 bases spanning the gap. The CDR3 sequence is 13 residues long. CDR3: CASAGSGTDTQYF. CDR3 sequence (DNA): TGTGCCAGTGCAGGGTCGGGGACAGATACGCAGTATTTT.

The genes are TRBV9 and TRBJ2-1; possibly TRBD1 for D (6 bases). Germline values: CDR1 SGDLS, CDR2 YYNGEE. Deletions cut 3 bases from V and 0 bases from J, with 10 bases between. The CDR3 has 15 residues. CDR3 amino acids: CASSDQGHSYNEQFF. CDR3 nucleotide sequence: TGTGCCAGCAGCGACCAGGGACACTCCTACAATGAGCAGTTCTTC.

The V and J genes are TRBV18 and TRBJ1-4, with 7 bases that match TRBD1. The ends lost 6 bases at V and 0 bases at J; junction bases unmatched: 7. This CDR3 is 16 amino acids long. Germline CDR1 and CDR2: KGHSH and LQKENI. In DNA, the CDR3 is TGTGCCAGCTCTCTGACAGGGTCGGCAACTAATGAAAAACTGTTTTTT. Amino acids: CASSLTGSATNEKLFF.

V is TRBV18 and J is TRBJ2-3; possibly TRBD1 or TRBD2 for D (5 bases each). The CDR3 is made up of 15 amino acids. V lost 0 bases to trimming and J lost 4 bases, with 11 bases between them. Germline CDR1 KGHSH, CDR2 LQKENI. Written as DNA, the CDR3 is TGTGCCAGCTCACCACCGCGGGTGGGGGCAGATACGCAGTATTTT. As protein: CASSPPRVGADTQYF.

The V and J genes are TRBV7-9 and TRBJ2-1; the D gene is possibly TRBD2 (6 bases). This CDR3 is 12 amino acids long. V was cut by 2 bases and J by 9 bases, with 8 bases left in between. Germline V gene lookup returns CDR1 SEHNR and CDR2 FQNEAQ (reference sequence). CDR3 protein: CASSLPGLEQFF. CDR3 nucleotides: TGTGCCAGCAGCTTACCGGGACTTGAGCAGTTCTTC. The whole variable domain, filled in from reference TRBV7-9 and TRBJ2-1, reads DTGVSQNPRHKITKRGQNVTFRCDPISEHNRLYWYRQTLGQGPEFLTYFQNEAQLEKSRLLSDRFSAERPKGSFSTLEIQRTEQGDSAMYLCASSLPGLEQFFGPGTRLTVL.

The CDR3 sequence is CASSEFKNRDREVHTGELFF. CDR3 sequence (DNA): TGTGCCAGCAGTGAATTTAAAAATCGGGACAGGGAGGTCCACACCGGGGAGCTGTTTTTT. This chain links TRBV6-1 with TRBJ2-2; TRBD1 agrees at 9 bases. This CDR3 is 20 amino acids long. The V segment lost 2 bases and the J segment 3 bases; nucleotides outside the gene matches: 16. CDR1 and CDR2 from the germline V gene are MNHNS and SASEGT.

This sequence joins TRBV13 and TRBJ1-2, with D uncertain. With 2 bases removed from V and 5 bases from J, the gap between germline ends came to 12 bases. CDR1 is PRHDT and CDR2 is FYEKMQ in the germline V gene (reference sequence). This CDR3 has 14 residues. For the CDR3, the DNA is TGTGCCAGCAGCTTACAAGGTGGCAGATATGGCTACACCTTC. Encoded protein: CASSLQGGRYGYTF. The full variable domain, with the rest looked up from reference TRBV13 and TRBJ1-2, is AAGVIQSPRHLIKEKRETATLKCYPIPRHDTVYWYQQGPGQDPQFLISFYEKMQSDKGSIPDRFSAQQFSDYHSELNMSSLELGDSALYFCASSLQGGRYGYTFGSGTRLTVV.

For this clone: The junction and the germline gene differ at one end; a read error may be behind it. The rearrangement links TRBV6-6 to TRBJ1-1; tentatively, D is TRBD1 (6 bases). This CDR3 is built from 14 residues. Germline CDR1 is MNHNY and CDR2 is SVGAGI (reference sequence). The CDR3 protein is CASTYTGQGTEAFF. CDR3 bases: TGTGCCAGCACTTACACGGGTCAGGGGACTGAAGCTTTCTTT.

J is TRBJ2-3 and V is TRBV28, with no clear D. V shed 4 bases and J shed 3 bases, with 11 bases lying between them. This CDR3 region has 14 residues. Germline CDR1 is MDHEN and CDR2 is SYDVKM. In DNA form, the CDR3 reads TGTGCCAGCAGTTCGGCCCAGACAACAGATACGCAGTATTTT. Translated, it gives CASSSAQTTDTQYF.

This chain connects TRBV6-5 to TRBJ2-3, with TRBD1 as a possible D gene (5 bases). V dropped 6 bases and J dropped 3 bases, with 7 bases sitting between them. The CDR3 sequence is 12 residues long. CDR1 and CDR2 from the germline V gene are MNHEY and SVGAGI. CDR3 amino acids: CASRTDTDTQYF. Here the CDR3 DNA reads TGTGCCAGCAGGACAGATACAGATACGCAGTATTTT.

This clone is a singleton in its sample. The gene calls are TRBV11-2 and TRBJ2-4; the D gene is possibly TRBD1 (5 bases). CDR3 length: 12 amino acids. Germline loops: CDR1 SGHAT, CDR2 FQNNGV. Trimming cost V 5 bases and J 9 bases, with 11 bases left between them. The CDR3 nucleotides are TGTGCCAGCAGCCCGGGTGACAGCATTCAGTACTTC. Protein product: CASSPGDSIQYF.

V is TRBV7-9 and J is TRBJ1-4; the D gene is possibly TRBD1 (5 bases). The ends were cut back, 0 bases at V and 8 bases at J, with 13 bases in the middle. This CDR3 contains 15 residues. Germline loops: CDR1 SEHNR, CDR2 FQNEAQ (reference sequence). DNA for the CDR3: TGTGCCAGCAGCTTAGCGGCCCTGGCAGGGGAAAAACTGTTTTTT. The encoded protein is CASSLAALAGEKLFF.

The chain joins TRBV28 to TRBJ2-2, with a weak D call TRBD2 (6 bases). Germline loops: CDR1 MDHEN, CDR2 SYDVKM. V shed 2 bases and J shed 13 bases, with 29 bases lying between them. The CDR3 runs to 18 residues. For the CDR3, the DNA is TGTGCCAGCAGTTTACCACACCGGGACTGGCCTCCCCACCGAGCGCTGTTTTTT. This sequence encodes CASSLPHRDWPPHRALFF.

V usage is TRBV28 and J usage is TRBJ2-3; D not resolved. From germline, CDR1 is MDHEN and CDR2 SYDVKM. The CDR3 consists of 14 residues. The ends were cut back, 6 bases at V and 1 base at J, with 11 bases in the middle. CDR3 loop: CASSLSMRTDTQYF. CDR3 sequence (DNA): TGTGCCAGCAGCCTCAGTATGCGCACAGATACGCAGTATTTT.

The chain couples TRBV7-9 to TRBJ1-4; D is undetermined. Trimming removed 5 bases from V and 8 bases from J, with 18 bases in between. CDR3 length: 15 residues. The germline gives CDR1 SEHNR, CDR2 FQNEAQ (reference sequence). This chain's CDR3 is CASSQPTYSGEKLFF. In DNA form, the CDR3 reads TGTGCCAGCAGCCAACCGACTTACTCAGGAGAAAAACTGTTTTTT.

This sequence joins TRBV7-3 and TRBJ2-1; no firm D call. The germline CDR1 and CDR2 sequences are SGHTA and FQGTGA. This CDR3 is 15 amino acids long. V lost 6 bases and J lost 3, with 15 bases in between. CDR3 loop: CASSSVPGHYNEQFF. The CDR3 DNA follows: TGTGCCAGCAGTTCAGTACCCGGGCACTACAATGAGCAGTTCTTC.

V usage is TRBV11-2 and J usage is TRBJ2-2; no definite D call. Germline V gives CDR1 SGHAT, CDR2 FQNNGV. CDR3 length: 15 amino acids. The V end was cut by 3 bases, the J end by 2 bases, with 10 bases between. The CDR3 region has the DNA TGTGCCAGCAGCTTCGTCAGAATAAACACCGGGGAGCTGTTTTTT. It translates to CASSFVRINTGELFF.

The genes are TRBV30 and TRBJ2-7, with TRBD2 matching 7 bases. Germline trimming cut 0 bases from V and 7 bases from J; bases unmatched to any gene: 18. Germline CDR1 is GTSNPN and CDR2 is SVGIG (reference sequence). CDR3 length: 17 amino acids. As DNA, the CDR3 is TGTGCCTGGAGTGTTACTACGGACTCTAGCGGTTGGAGGGAGCAGTACTTC. The encoded protein is CAWSVTTDSSGWREQYF.

The chain is built from TRBV28 and TRBJ1-2, with 8 bases aligning to TRBD1. With 5 bases clipped from V and 4 bases from J, the junction kept 12 bases outside the gene matches. This CDR3 has 16 residues. Germline CDR1 and CDR2: MDHEN and SYDVKM. Here the CDR3 reads CASSPDRAGIGYGYTF. CDR3 bases: TGTGCCAGCAGTCCGGACAGGGCGGGGATAGGCTATGGCTACACCTTC.

The chain links TRBV15 to TRBJ2-3; D is possibly TRBD1 or TRBD2 (5 bases each). Germline V gene lookup returns CDR1 LNHNV and CDR2 YYDKDF (reference sequence). V was pared by 5 bases and J by 1 base, with 19 bases between. This CDR3 contains 17 residues. CDR3 sequence (DNA): TGTGCCACCAGCGCAAGATTTGGGGACGCGGGCACAGATACGCAGTATTTT. This sequence encodes CATSARFGDAGTDTQYF.